This T cell receptor beta chain was retrieved from a study of tumor and adjacent non-tumor tissue in lung cancer. In the study overall: Patients were aged about 30 to 80, approximately ten men and about five women, stage I to III. Study-level findings and limits: Significantly higher TCR diversity was found in tumor than normal lung.

With respect to this clonotype: The antigen is undetermined. Sequence at one end of the junction differs from germline and may be a read error.

RNA was extracted from bulk tissue without any cell sorting. A modified ARM-PCR protocol with three rounds of nested PCR amplified TCRbeta. TCRdb reanalysed the multiplex PCR reads using MiXCR and keeps one entry per CDR3 protein. The table shows over 85,000 distinct CDR3 sequences, with around 82% occurring only once. There are 11 residues in the CDR3. Germline V CDR1 and CDR2: SQVTM, ANQGSEA. The rearrangement uses TRBV29-1 and TRBJ2-7; TRBD1 matches 8 bases. This clonotype originated in a man between 65 and 79 years old with non-small cell lung cancer. Sequenced material: lung tumor tissue. The CDR3 spells CSVRTGLEQYF. CDR3 coding DNA: TGCAGCGTCCGGACAGGGCTCGAGCAGTATTTC.